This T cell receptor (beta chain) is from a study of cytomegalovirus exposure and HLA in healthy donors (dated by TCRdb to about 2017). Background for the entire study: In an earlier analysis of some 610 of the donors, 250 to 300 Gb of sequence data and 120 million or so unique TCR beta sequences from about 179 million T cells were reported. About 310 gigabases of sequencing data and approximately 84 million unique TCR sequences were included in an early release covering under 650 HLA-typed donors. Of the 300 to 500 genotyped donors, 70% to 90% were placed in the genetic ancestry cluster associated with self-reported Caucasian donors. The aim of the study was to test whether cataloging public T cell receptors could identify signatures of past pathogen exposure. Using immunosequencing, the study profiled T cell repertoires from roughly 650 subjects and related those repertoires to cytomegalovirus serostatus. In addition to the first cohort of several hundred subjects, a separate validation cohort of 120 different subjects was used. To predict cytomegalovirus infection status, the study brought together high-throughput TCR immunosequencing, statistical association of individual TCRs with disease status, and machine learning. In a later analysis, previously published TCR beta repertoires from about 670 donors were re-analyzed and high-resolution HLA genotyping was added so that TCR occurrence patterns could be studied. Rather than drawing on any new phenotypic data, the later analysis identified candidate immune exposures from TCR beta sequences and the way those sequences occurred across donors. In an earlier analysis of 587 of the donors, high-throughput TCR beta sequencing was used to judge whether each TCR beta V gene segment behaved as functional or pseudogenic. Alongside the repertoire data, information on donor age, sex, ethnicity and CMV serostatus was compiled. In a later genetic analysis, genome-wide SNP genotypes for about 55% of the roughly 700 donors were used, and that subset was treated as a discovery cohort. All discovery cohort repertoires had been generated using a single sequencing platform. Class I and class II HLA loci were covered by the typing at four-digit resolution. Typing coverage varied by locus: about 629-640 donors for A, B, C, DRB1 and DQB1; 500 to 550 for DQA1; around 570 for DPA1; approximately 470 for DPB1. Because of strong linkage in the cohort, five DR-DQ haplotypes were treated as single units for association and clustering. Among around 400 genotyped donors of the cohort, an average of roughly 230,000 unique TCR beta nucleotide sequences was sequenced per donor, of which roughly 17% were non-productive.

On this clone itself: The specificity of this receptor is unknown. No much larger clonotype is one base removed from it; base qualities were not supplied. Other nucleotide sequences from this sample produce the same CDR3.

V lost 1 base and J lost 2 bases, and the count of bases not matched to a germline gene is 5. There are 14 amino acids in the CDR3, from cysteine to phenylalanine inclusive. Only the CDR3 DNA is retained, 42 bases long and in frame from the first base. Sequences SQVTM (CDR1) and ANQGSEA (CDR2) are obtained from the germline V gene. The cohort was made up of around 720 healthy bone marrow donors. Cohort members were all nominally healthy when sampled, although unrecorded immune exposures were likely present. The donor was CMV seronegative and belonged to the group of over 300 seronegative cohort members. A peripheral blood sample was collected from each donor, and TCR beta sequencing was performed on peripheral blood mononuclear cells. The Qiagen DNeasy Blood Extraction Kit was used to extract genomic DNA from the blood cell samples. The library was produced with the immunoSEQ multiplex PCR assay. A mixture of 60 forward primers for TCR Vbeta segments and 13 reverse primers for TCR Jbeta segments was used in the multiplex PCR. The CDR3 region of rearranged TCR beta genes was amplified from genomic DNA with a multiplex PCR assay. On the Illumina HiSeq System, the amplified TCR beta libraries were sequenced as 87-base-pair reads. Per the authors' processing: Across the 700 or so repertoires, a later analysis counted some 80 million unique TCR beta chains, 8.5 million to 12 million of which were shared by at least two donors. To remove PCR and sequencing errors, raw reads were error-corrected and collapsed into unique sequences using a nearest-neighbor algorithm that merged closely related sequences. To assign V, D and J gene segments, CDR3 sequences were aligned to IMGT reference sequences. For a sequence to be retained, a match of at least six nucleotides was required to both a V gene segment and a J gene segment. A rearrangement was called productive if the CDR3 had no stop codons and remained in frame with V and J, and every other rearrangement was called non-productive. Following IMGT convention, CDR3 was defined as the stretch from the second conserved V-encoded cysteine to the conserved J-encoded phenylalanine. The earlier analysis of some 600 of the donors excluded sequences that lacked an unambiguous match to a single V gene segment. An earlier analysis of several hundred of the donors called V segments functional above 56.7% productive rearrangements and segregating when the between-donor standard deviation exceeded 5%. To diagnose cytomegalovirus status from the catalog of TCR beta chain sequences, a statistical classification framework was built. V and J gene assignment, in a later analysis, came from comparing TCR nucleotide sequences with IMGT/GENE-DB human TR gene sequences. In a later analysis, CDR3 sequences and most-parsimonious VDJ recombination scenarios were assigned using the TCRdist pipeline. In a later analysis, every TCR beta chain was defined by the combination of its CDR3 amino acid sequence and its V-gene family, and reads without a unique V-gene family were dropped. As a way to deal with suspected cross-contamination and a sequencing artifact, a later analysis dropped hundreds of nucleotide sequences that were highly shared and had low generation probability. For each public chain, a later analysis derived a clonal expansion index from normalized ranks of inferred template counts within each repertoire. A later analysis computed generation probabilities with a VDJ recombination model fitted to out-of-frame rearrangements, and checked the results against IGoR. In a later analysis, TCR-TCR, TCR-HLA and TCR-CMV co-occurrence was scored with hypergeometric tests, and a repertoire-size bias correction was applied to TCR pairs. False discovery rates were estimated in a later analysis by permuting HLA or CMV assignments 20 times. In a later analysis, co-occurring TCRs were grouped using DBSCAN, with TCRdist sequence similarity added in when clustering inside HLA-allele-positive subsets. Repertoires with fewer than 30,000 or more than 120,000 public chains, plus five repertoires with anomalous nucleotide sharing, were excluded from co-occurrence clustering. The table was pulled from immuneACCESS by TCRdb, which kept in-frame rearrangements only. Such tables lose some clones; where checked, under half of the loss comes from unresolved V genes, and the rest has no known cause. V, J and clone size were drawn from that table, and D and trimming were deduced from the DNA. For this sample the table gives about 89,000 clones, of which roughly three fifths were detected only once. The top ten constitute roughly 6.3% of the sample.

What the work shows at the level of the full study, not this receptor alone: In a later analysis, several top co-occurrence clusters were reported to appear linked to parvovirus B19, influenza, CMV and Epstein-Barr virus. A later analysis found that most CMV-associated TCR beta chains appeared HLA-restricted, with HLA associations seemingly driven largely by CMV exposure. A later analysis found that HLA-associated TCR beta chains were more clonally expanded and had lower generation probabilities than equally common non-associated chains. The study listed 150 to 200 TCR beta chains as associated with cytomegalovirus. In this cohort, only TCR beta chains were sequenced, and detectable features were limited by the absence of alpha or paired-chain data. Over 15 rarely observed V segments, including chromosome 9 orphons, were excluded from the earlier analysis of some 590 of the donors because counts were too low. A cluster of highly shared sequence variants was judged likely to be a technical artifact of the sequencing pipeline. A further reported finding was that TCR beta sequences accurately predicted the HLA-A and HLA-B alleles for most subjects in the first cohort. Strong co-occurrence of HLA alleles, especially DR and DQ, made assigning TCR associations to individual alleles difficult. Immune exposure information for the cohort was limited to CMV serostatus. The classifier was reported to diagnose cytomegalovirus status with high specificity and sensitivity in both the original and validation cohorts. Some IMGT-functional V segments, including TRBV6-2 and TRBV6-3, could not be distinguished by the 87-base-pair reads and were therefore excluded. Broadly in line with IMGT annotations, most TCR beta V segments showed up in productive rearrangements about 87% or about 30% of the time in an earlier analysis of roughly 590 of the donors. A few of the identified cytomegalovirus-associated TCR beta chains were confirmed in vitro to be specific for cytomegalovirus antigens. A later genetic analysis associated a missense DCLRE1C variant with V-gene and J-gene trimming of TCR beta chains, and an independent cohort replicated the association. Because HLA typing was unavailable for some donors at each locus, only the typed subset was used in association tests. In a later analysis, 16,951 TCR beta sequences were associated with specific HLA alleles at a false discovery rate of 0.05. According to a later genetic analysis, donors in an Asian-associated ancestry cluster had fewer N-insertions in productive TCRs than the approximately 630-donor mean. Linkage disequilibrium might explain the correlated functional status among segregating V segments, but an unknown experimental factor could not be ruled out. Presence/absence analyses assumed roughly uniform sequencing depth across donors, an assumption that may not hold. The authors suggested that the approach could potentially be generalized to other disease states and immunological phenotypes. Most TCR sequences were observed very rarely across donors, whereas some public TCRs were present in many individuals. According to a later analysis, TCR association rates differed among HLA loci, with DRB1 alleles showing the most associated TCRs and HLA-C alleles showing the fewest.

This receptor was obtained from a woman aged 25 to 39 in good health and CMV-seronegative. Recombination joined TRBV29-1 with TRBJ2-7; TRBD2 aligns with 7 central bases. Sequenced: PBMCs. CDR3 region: CSVEVAGETYEQYF. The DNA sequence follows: TGCAGCGTTGAAGTGGCGGGGGAGACCTACGAGCAGTACTTC.